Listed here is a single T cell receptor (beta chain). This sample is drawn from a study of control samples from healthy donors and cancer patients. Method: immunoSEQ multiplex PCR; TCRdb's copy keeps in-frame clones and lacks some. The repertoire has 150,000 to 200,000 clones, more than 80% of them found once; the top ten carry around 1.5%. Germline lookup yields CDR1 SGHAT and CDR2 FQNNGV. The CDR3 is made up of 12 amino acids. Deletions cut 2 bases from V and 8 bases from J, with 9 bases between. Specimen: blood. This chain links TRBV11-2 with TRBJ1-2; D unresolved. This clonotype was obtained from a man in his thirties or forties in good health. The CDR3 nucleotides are TGTGCCAGCAGCTTATTGACGGGGGGCTACACCTTC. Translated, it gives CASSLLTGGYTF.